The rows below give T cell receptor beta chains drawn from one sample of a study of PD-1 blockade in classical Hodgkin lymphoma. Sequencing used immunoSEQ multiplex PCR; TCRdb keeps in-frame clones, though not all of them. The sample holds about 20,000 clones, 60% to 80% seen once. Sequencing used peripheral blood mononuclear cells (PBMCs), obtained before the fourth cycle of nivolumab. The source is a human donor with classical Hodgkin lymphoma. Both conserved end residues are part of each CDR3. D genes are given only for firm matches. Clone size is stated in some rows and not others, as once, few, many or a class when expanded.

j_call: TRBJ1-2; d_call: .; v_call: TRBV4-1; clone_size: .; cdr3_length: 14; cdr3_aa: CASSQAAGSYGYTF; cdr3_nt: TGCGCCAGCAGCCAAGCGGCAGGGAGTTATGGCTACACCTTC
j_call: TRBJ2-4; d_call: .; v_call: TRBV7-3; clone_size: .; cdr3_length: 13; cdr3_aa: CASSLSRGNIQYF; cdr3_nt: TGTGCCAGCAGCTTAAGCAGGGGAAACATTCAGTACTTC
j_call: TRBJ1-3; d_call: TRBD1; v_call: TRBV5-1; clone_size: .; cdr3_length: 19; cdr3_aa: CASSPSLLVGQGSGNTIYF; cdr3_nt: TGCGCCAGCAGCCCCAGCTTGTTGGTAGGACAGGGCTCTGGAAACACCATATATTTT
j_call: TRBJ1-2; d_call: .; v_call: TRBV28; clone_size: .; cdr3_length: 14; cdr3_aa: CASWGNREANGYTF; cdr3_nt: TGTGCCAGCTGGGGGAACAGGGAAGCGAATGGCTACACCTTC
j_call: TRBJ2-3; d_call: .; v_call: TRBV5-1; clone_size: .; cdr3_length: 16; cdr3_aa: CASSLGAGSSTDTQYF; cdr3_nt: TGCGCCAGCAGCTTGGGTGCAGGGTCGAGCACAGATACGCAGTATTTT
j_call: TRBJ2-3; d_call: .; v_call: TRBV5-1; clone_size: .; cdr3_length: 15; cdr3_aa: CASSLDQGWADTQYF; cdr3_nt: TGCGCCAGCAGCTTGGACCAGGGGTGGGCAGATACGCAGTATTTT
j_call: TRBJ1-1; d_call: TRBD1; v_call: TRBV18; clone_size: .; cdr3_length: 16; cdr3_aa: CASSPQKTGGTTEAFF; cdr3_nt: TGTGCCAGCTCACCCCAGAAAACAGGGGGTACCACTGAAGCTTTCTTT
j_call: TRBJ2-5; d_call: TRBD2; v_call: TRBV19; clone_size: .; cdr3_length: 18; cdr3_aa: CASSTTGTSGGAQETQYF; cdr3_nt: TGTGCCAGTAGTACTACCGGGACTAGCGGGGGGGCCCAAGAGACCCAGTACTTC
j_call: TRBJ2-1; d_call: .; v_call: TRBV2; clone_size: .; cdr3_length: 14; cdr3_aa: CASSPKRSYNEQFF; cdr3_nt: TGTGCCAGCAGTCCCAAGCGCTCCTACAATGAGCAGTTCTTC
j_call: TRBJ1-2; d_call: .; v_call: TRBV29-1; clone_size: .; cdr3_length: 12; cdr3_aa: CSAQRGTYGYTF; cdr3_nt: TGCAGCGCCCAGAGGGGGACCTATGGCTACACCTTC
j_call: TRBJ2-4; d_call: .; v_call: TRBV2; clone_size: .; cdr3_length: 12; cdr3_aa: CASRGGKNIQYF; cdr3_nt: TGTGCCAGCAGGGGGGGAAAAAACATTCAGTACTTC
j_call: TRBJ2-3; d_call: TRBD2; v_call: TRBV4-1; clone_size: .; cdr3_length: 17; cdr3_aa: CASSQVLAGVRSDTQYF; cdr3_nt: TGCGCCAGCAGCCAAGTACTAGCGGGAGTTCGATCAGATACGCAGTATTTT
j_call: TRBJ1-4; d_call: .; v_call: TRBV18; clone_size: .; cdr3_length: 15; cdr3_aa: CASSPPQGVNEKLFF; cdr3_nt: TGTGCCAGCTCACCACCGCAGGGCGTGAATGAAAAACTGTTTTTT
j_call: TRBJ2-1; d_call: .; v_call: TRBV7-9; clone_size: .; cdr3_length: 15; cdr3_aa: CASGPSESSYNEQFF; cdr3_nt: TGTGCCAGCGGACCTAGCGAGAGCTCCTACAATGAGCAGTTCTTC
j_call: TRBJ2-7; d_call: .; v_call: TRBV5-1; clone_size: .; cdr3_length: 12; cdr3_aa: CASSLAYDEQYF; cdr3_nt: TGCGCCAGCAGCTTGGCGTACGACGAGCAGTACTTC
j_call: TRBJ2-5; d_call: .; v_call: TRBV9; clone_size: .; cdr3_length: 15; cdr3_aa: CASSVGALTSETQYF; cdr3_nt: TGTGCCAGCAGCGTAGGGGCACTTACTTCTGAGACCCAGTACTTC
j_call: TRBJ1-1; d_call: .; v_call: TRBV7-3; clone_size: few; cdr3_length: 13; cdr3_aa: CASSQQSRTEAFF; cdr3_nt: TGTGCCAGCAGCCAACAATCCCGTACTGAAGCTTTCTTT
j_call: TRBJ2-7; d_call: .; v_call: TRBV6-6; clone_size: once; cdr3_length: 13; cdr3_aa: CASSYEEGTEQYF; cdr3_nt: TGTGCCAGCAGTTACGAAGAGGGGACGGAGCAGTACTTC
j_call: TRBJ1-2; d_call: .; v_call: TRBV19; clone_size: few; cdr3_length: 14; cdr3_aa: CASSIDQGIYGYTF; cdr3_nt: TGTGCCAGTAGTATAGACCAGGGGATCTATGGCTACACCTTC
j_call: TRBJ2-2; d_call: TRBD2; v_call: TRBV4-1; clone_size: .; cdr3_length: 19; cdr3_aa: CASSQSPGLAAKNTGELFF; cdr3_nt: TGCGCCAGCAGCCAATCCCCGGGACTAGCGGCAAAGAACACCGGGGAGCTGTTTTTT
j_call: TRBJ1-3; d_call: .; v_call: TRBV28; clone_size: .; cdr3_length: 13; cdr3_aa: CASSFYSGNTIYF; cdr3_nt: TGTGCCAGCAGTTTTTATTCTGGAAACACCATATATTTT
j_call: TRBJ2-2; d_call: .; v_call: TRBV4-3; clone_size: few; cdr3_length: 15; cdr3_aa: CASSQGVLSAGELFF; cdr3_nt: TGCGCCAGCAGCCAAGGCGTCTTAAGTGCCGGGGAGCTGTTTTTT
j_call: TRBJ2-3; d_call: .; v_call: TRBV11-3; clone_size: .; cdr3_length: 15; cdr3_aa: CASSRAAGGTDTQYF; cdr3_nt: TGTGCCAGCAGCCGAGCGGCAGGGGGCACAGATACGCAGTATTTT
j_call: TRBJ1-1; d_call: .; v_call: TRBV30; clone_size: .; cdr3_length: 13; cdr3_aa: CAWSVRVHTEAFF; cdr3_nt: TGTGCCTGGAGTGTACGTGTGCACACTGAAGCTTTCTTT
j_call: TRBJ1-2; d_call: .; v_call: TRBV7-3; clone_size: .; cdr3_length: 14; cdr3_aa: CASSLAFNNYGYTF; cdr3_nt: TGTGCCAGCAGCTTAGCCTTTAATAACTATGGCTACACCTTC
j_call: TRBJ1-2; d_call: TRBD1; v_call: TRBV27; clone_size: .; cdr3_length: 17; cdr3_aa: CASSLSGTGIGSYGYTF; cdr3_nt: TGTGCCAGCAGTTTATCGGGGACAGGGATCGGCAGCTATGGCTACACCTTC
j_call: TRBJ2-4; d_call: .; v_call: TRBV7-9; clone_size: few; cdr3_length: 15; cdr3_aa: CASSPYGLYEYIQYF; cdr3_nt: TGTGCCAGCAGCCCATACGGACTGTATGAGTACATTCAGTACTTC
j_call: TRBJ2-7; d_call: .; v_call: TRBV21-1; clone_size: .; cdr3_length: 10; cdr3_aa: CASSTYEQYF; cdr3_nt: TGTGCCAGCAGCACCTACGAGCAGTACTTC
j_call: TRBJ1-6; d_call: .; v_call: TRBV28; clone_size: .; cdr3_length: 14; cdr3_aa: CASSPLGDNSPLHF; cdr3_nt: TGTGCCAGCAGCCCCTTAGGCGACAATTCACCCCTCCACTTT
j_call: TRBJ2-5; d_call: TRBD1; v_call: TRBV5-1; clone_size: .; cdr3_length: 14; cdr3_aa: CASSPGTGVETQYF; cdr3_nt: TGCGCCAGCAGCCCAGGGACAGGAGTAGAGACCCAGTACTTC
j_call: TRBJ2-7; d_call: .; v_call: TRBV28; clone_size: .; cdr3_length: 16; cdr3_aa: CASSLTIQGTVNEQYF; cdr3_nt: TGTGCCAGCAGTTTAACTATACAGGGTACAGTAAACGAGCAGTACTTC
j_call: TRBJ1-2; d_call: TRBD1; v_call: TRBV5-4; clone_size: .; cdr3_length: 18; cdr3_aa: CASSLDRGTGASNYGYTF; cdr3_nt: TGTGCCAGCAGCTTGGATAGAGGGACAGGGGCTTCTAACTATGGCTACACCTTC
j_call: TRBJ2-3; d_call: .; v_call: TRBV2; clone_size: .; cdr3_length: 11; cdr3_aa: CATPKDDTQYF; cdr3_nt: TGTGCCACCCCGAAGGATGATACGCAGTATTTT
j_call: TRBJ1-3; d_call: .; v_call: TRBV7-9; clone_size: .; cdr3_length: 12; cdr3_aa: CASSLTGNTIYF; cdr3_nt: TGTGCCAGCAGCTTGACGGGAAACACCATATATTTT
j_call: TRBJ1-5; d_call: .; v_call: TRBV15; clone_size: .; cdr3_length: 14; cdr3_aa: CATSRGGDAQPQHF; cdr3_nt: TGTGCCACCAGCAGAGGGGGGGACGCTCAGCCCCAGCATTTT
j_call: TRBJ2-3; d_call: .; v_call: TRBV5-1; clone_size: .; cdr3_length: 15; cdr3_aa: CASSQTGTAPDTQYF; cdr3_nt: TGCGCCAGCAGCCAAACCGGGACTGCCCCAGATACGCAGTATTTT
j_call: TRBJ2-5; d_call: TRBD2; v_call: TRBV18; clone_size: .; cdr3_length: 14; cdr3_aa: CATLSGIEKETQYF; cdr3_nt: TGTGCCACCCTTAGCGGGATAGAAAAAGAGACCCAGTACTTC
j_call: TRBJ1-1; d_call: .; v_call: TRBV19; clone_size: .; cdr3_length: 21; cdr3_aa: CASSIRVDNLISTIGWTEAFF; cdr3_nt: TGTGCCAGTAGTATAAGGGTAGATAATCTGATTTCAACAATAGGTTGGACTGAAGCTTTCTTT
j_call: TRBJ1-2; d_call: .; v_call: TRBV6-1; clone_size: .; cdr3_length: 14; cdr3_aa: CAIRSFSLKRGYTF; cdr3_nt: TGTGCCATTCGTTCTTTCTCGTTGAAGCGGGGCTACACCTTC
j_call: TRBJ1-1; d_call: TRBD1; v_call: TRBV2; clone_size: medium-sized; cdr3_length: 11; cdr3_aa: CEGQGNTEAFF; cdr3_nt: TGTGAAGGACAGGGGAACACTGAAGCTTTCTTT
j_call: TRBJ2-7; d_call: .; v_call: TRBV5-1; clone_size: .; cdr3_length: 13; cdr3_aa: CASSWGLSNEQYF; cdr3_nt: TGCGCCAGCAGCTGGGGACTGAGCAACGAGCAGTACTTC
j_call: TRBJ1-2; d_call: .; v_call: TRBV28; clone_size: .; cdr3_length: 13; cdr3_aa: CASSLVGSYGYTF; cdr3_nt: TGTGCCAGCAGTTTAGTTGGAAGCTATGGCTACACCTTC
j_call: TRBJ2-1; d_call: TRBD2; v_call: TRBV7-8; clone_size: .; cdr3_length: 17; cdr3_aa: CASSLGRGRPAYNEQFF; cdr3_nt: TGTGCCAGCAGCTTAGGGCGGGGGAGGCCTGCCTACAATGAGCAGTTCTTC
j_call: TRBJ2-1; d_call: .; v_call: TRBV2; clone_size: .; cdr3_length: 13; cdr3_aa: CASLTELVNEQFF; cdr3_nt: TGTGCCAGCCTTACAGAACTAGTGAATGAGCAGTTCTTC
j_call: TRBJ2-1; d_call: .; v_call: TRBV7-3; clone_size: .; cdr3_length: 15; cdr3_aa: CASSLGGASYNEQFF; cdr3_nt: TGTGCCAGCAGCTTAGGGGGGGCTTCCTACAATGAGCAGTTCTTC
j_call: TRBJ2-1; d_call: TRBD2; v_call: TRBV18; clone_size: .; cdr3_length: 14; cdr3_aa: CASSPGTRDDEQFF; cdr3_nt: TGTGCCAGCTCCCCAGGGACTAGAGACGATGAGCAGTTCTTC
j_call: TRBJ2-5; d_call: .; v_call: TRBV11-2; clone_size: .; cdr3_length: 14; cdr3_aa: CASRGGGVWETQYF; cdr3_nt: TGTGCCAGCAGAGGGGGGGGCGTCTGGGAGACCCAGTACTTC
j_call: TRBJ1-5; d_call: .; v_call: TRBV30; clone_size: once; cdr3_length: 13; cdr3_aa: CAWSGQSNQPQHF; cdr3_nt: TGTGCCTGGAGTGGACAGAGCAATCAGCCCCAGCATTTT
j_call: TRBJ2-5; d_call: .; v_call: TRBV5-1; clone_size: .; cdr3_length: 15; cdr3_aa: CASTGGGGDGKTQYF; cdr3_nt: TGCGCCAGCACCGGCGGAGGGGGGGACGGGAAGACCCAGTACTTC
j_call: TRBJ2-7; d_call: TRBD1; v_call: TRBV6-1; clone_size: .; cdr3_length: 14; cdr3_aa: CASRDGQGWYEQYF; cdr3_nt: TGTGCCAGCAGAGATGGACAGGGGTGGTACGAGCAGTACTTC
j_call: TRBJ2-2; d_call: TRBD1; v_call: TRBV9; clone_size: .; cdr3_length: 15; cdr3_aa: CASKVAGGDTGELFF; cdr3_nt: TGTGCCAGCAAGGTCGCAGGGGGAGACACCGGGGAGCTGTTTTTT
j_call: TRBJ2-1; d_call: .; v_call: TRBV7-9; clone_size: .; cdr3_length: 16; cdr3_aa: CASSSIRGVSFNEQFF; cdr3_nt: TGTGCCAGCAGCTCTATCCGAGGGGTCTCATTCAATGAGCAGTTCTTC
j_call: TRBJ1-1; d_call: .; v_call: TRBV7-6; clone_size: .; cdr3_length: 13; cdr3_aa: CASSSDEYTEAFF; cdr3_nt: TGTGCCAGCAGCTCTGACGAATACACTGAAGCTTTCTTT
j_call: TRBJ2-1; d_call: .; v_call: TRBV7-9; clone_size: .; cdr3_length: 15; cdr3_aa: CASSFPGRGADEQFF; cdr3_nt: TGTGCCAGCAGCTTCCCGGGACGGGGGGCCGATGAGCAGTTCTTC